The following is a TCR beta chain sequence with its context. No cognate antigen has been identified for it. The data are from a study of T cells in severe cutaneous drug reactions (dated 2019 in TCRdb). Background for the entire study: Between about 2011 and 2019, patients were recruited from Taiwan, Thailand and a European registry network. Blister fluids/cells, PBMC and other biological samples were taken from patients in the acute stage or the recovery stage. To build the libraries, iRepertoire multiplex PCR was used, and the authors pointed to a comparison in which iRepertoire and 5' RACE methods, with or without UMI, captured abundant clonotypes similarly. The Naranjo algorithm and the ALDEN drug causality algorithm were used to assign the culprit drug. Bulk TCR sequencing was combined with single-cell sequencing, quantitative PCR validation, functional assays and transgenic mouse experiments. Only patients with a probable or definite SJS/TEN or DRESS diagnosis by RegiSCAR criteria were enrolled.

For both bulk and single-cell sequencing, libraries were prepared with the iRepertoire multiplex PCR system using TCR subtype-specific primers. Multiplex PCR using primers aimed at the V, D and J gene regions produced the bulk TCR beta libraries. Roughly 85-500 ng of RNA per sample served as input for bulk TCR library preparation. An Illumina MiSeq was used to sequence the bulk TCR beta amplicons. The original pipeline was this. Sample misassignments and low-quality sequencing reads were filtered out during quality control steps. The CDR3 was defined as the amino acids lying between the Y[YFLI]C motif of the V gene and the [FW]GXGT motif of the J segment. The IMGT database was followed for TRBV and TRBJ gene assignments and CDR3 clonotypes. TRBV expression in each sample was normalized to the mean expression of the same gene in PBMC from some 44 healthy donors. Each entry corresponds to one CDR3 protein sequence from reads that TCRdb reprocessed, and DNA is not given. Clone size and V and J calls follow TCRdb, not the original study. In this sample's table one finds more than 20,000 distinct CDR3 sequences. The top ten clones comprise approximately 7.5% of the sample.

Spanning cysteine to phenylalanine, the CDR3 consists of 15 amino acids. Only the protein sequence is given. The CDR1 and CDR2 encoded by the germline V gene are SGHTA and FQGNSA. The research as a whole found: CBZ-SJS/TEN patients showed strongly increased TRBV12-4 usage, with averages of 25% to 40% in blister cells and about 5% in PBMC. All seven CBZ-SJS/TEN blister samples contained a public TCRbeta CDR3 (mean around 13%), which was undetectable or scarce in tolerant-control and healthy-donor PBMC. Whether the public TCR generalizes to SJS/TEN caused by other drugs was noted by the authors as still needing further study.

Sequencing was performed on donors who were patients with carbamazepine-induced Stevens-Johnson syndrome or toxic epidermal necrolysis (CBZ-SJS/TEN). Peripheral blood repertoires came from CBZ-SJS/TEN patients of Han Chinese (about 5) and European (roughly 6) origin. To search for drug-specific clonotypes, the T cell receptor repertoires of patients with drug-induced severe cutaneous adverse reactions were profiled by next-generation sequencing. RNA was isolated from either blister cells of skin lesions or peripheral blood mononuclear cells. The sequencing sample was made of PBMCs. This clonotype originated in a human donor with toxic epidermal necrolysis, a severe cutaneous drug reaction. The chain employs TRBV7-2 and TRBJ2-7; TCRdb's D call of TRBD1 is untestable without DNA. The CDR3 region: CASSQGQVPEWTQYF.